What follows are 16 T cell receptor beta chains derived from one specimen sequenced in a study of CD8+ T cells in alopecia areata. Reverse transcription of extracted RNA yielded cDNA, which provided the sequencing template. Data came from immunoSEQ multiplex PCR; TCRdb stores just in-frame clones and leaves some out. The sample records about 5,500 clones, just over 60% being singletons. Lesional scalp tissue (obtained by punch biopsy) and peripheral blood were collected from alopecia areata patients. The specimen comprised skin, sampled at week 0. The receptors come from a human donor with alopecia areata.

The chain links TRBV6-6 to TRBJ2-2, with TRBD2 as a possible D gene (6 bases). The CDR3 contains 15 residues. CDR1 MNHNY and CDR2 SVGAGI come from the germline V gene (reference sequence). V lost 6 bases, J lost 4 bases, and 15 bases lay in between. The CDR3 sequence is CASRFFGGGTGELFF. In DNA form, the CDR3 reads TGTGCCAGCAGATTCTTTGGGGGAGGCACCGGGGAGCTGTTTTTT.

Here the CDR3 reads CASSERGRRDGYTF. DNA for the CDR3: TGTGCCAGCAGTGAGAGGGGGAGGAGGGATGGCTACACCTTC. This chain uses TRBV6-5 with TRBJ1-2, with D tentatively TRBD1 (6 bases). Trimming took 5 bases from V and 6 from J, leaving 16 bases between them. This CDR3 has 14 amino acids. Germline V gene lookup returns CDR1 MNHEY and CDR2 SVGAGI.

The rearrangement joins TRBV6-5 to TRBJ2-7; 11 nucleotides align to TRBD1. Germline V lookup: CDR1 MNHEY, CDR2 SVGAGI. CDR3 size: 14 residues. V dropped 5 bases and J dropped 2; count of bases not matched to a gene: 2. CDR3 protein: CASSRTGGPYEQYF. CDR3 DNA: TGTGCCAGCAGTAGGACAGGGGGCCCCTACGAGCAGTACTTC.

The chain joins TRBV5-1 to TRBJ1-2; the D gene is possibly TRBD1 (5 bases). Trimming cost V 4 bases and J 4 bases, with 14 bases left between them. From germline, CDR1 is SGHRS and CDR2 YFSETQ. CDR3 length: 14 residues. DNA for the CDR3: TGCGCCAGCAGCCCAACTGGGGGTGGCTATGGCTACACCTTC. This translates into CASSPTGGGYGYTF. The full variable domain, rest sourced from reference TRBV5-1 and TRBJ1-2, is KAGVTQTPRYLIKTRGQQVTLSCSPISGHRSVSWYQQTPGQGLQFLFEYFSETQRNKGNFPGRFSGRQFSNSRSEMNVSTLELGDSALYLCASSPTGGGYGYTFGSGTRLTVV.

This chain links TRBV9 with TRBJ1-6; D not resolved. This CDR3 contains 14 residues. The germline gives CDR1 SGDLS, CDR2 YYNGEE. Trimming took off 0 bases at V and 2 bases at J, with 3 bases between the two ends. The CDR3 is CASSVDPYNSPLHF. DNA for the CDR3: TGTGCCAGCAGCGTAGATCCCTATAATTCACCCCTCCACTTT.

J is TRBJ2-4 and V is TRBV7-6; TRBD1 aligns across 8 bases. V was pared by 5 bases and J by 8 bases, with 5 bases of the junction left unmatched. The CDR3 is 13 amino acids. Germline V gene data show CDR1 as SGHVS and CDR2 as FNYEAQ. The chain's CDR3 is CASSPSGGHIQYF. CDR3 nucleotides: TGTGCCAGCAGCCCCTCAGGGGGCCACATTCAGTACTTC.

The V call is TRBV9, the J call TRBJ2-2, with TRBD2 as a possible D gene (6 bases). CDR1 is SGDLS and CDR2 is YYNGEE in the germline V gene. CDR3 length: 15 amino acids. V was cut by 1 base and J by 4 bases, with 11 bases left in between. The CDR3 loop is CASSVFQGGTGELFF. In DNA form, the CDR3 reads TGTGCCAGCAGCGTATTCCAGGGAGGCACCGGGGAGCTGTTTTTT. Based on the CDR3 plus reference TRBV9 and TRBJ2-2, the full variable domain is DSGVTQTPKHLITATGQRVTLRCSPRSGDLSVYWYQQSLDQGLQFLIQYYNGEERAKGNILERFSAQQFPDLHSELNLSSLELGDSALYFCASSVFQGGTGELFFGEGSRLTVL.

CDR3: CAISELGTPQTGNNQPQHF. CDR3 nucleotide sequence: TGTGCCATCAGTGAGCTCGGTACACCGCAGACAGGGAACAATCAGCCCCAGCATTTT. The V and J genes are TRBV10-3 and TRBJ1-5; 7 positions match TRBD1. CDR1 and CDR2 from the germline V gene are ENHRY and SYGVKD. V lost 2 bases, J lost 3 bases, and 16 bases stayed unmatched. The CDR3 sequence is 19 residues long.

CDR3 coding DNA: TGTGCCACCAGCAGAGATGGGGGCAGGGGAAATGAAAAACTGTTTTTT. Protein: CATSRDGGRGNEKLFF. The rearrangement joins TRBV15 to TRBJ1-4, with D perhaps TRBD1 (6 bases). The V end lost 0 bases, the J end lost 5 bases, and 13 bases lay between the germline ends. Per the germline V gene, CDR1 is LNHNV and CDR2 is YYDKDF (reference sequence). This CDR3 region has 16 residues.

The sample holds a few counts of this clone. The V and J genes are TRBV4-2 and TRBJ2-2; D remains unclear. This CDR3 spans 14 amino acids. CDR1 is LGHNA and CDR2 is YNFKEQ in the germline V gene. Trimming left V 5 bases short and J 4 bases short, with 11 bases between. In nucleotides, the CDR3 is TGTGCCAGCAGCTTGGATCAAATCACCGGGGAGCTGTTTTTT. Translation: CASSLDQITGELFF.

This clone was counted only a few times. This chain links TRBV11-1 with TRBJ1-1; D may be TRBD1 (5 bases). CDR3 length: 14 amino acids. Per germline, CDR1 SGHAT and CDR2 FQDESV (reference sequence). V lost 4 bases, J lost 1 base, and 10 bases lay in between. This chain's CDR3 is CASSWDGANTEAFF. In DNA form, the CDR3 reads TGTGCCAGCAGCTGGGACGGGGCGAACACTGAAGCTTTCTTT.

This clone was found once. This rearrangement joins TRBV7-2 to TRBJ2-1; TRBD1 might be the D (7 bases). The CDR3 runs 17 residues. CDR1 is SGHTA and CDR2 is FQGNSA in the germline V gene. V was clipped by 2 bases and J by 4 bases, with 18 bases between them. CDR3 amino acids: CASSLRWWRDRYNEQFF. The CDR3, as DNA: TGTGCCAGCAGCTTAAGGTGGTGGCGGGACAGATACAATGAGCAGTTCTTC.

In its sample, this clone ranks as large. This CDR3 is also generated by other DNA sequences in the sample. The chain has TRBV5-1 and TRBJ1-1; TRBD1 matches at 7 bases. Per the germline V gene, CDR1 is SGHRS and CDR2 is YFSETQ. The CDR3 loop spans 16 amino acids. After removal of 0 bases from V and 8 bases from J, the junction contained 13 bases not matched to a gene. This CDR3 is CASSLGAGGTSWEAFF. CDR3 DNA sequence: TGCGCCAGCAGCTTGGGGGCAGGGGGTACTTCATGGGAAGCTTTCTTT. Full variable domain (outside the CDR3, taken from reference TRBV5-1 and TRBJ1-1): KAGVTQTPRYLIKTRGQQVTLSCSPISGHRSVSWYQQTPGQGLQFLFEYFSETQRNKGNFPGRFSGRQFSNSRSEMNVSTLELGDSALYLCASSLGAGGTSWEAFFGQGTRLTVV.

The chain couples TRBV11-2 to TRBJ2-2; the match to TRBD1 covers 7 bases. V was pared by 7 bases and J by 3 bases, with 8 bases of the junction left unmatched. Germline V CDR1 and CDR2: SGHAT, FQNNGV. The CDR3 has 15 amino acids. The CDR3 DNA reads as TGTGCCAGCACCCTGAGAGGGGGCCACACCGGGGAGCTGTTTTTT. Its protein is CASTLRGGHTGELFF.

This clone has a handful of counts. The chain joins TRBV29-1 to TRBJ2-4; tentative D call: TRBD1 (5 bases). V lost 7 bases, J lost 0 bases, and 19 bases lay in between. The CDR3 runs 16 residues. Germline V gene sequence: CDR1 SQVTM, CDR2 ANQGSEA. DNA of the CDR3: TGCAGCGCATCCGCAGGGAAGTCGCTAGCCAAAAACATTCAGTACTTC. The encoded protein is CSASAGKSLAKNIQYF. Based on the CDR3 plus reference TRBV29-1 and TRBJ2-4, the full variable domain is SAVISQKPSRDICQRGTSLTIQCQVDSQVTMMFWYRQQPGQSLTLIATANQGSEATYESGFVIDKFPISRPNLTFSTLTVSNMSPEDSSIYLCSASAGKSLAKNIQYFGAGTRLSVL.

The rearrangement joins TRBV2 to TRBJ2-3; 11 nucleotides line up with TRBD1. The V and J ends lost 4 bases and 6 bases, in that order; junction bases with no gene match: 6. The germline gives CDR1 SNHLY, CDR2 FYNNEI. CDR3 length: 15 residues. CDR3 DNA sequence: TGTGCCAGCAGTGGCCGGGACAGGGGGTTGGATACGCAGTATTTT. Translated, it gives CASSGRDRGLDTQYF.